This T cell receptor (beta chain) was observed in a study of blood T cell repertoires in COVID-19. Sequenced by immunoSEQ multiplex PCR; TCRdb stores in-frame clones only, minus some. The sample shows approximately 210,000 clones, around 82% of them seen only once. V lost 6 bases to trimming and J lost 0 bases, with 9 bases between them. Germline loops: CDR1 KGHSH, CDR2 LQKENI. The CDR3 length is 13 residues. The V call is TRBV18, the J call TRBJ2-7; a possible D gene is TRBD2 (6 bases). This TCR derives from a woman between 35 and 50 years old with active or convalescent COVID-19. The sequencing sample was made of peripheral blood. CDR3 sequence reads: CASSGGSSYEQYF. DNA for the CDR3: TGTGCCAGCTCCGGGGGAAGCTCCTACGAGCAGTACTTC.